Each of the 6 T cell receptor beta chains below was sequenced from the same sample in a study of beta chain features in type 1 diabetes. cDNA synthesis used the whole RNA isolate, giving expressed TCRB sequences. Profiling relied on immunoSEQ multiplex PCR, and the TCRdb table lists in-frame clones only, not all of them. The sample shows about 140,000 clones, about 7.1% of them seen only once. Sequenced: central memory CD4+ T cells from blood. The receptors were gathered from a woman aged 30 to 39 in good health.

The chain uses TRBV15 and TRBJ2-1; 8 bases fit TRBD2. Germline V CDR1 and CDR2: LNHNV, YYDKDF (reference sequence). V dropped 0 bases and J dropped 0; count of bases not matched to a gene: 7. This CDR3 is 18 amino acids long. CDR3 in amino acids: CATSRDGSGGRSYNEQFF. CDR3 nucleotides: TGTGCCACCAGCAGAGATGGGTCGGGAGGGCGCTCCTACAATGAGCAGTTCTTC.

The chain combines TRBV7-9 with TRBJ2-7, with 7 bases fitting TRBD1. Looked up from germline, CDR1 is SEHNR and CDR2 is FQNEAQ (reference sequence). V trimming: 4 bases; J trimming: 4 bases; junction bases outside the gene matches: 1. The CDR3 has 12 amino acids. The CDR3: CASSWDSYEQYF. The DNA of the CDR3 is TGTGCCAGCAGCTGGGACAGTTACGAGCAGTACTTC.

This clone was picked up a small number of times. This sequence joins TRBV18 and TRBJ1-5; 10 bases are shared with TRBD1. CDR3 length: 16 amino acids. Unmatched junction bases numbered 1, after V lost 2 bases and J lost 0 bases. Per the germline V gene, CDR1 is KGHSH and CDR2 is LQKENI. CDR3 region: CASSPGTGDSNQPQHF. CDR3 sequence (DNA): TGTGCCAGCTCACCAGGGACAGGGGATAGCAATCAGCCCCAGCATTTT.

The CDR3 nucleotides read TGTGCCAGCAGCAAACGGGGGACAGGGGAGGGCGAGCAGTACTTC. Protein sequence: CASSKRGTGEGEQYF. V usage is TRBV7-2 and J usage is TRBJ2-7, with 10 positions matching TRBD1. CDR3 size: 15 residues. Trimming took 5 bases from V and 6 from J; bases not matched to a gene: 10. Germline V CDR1 and CDR2: SGHTA, FQGNSA.

This clone showed up just a few times. V usage is TRBV7-3 and J usage is TRBJ2-1; 7 positions agree with TRBD2. V was pared by 3 bases and J by 7 bases, with 6 bases of the junction left unmatched. Germline CDR1 SGHTA, CDR2 FQGTGA. This CDR3 has 14 amino acids. The CDR3 sequence is CASSFSGMGNEQFF. The CDR3 region has the DNA TGTGCCAGCAGCTTCAGCGGGATGGGAAATGAGCAGTTCTTC.

The sample holds many counts of this clone. The chain employs TRBV14 and TRBJ2-3; 7 positions match TRBD1. Losses at the gene ends were 3 bases for V and 2 bases for J; bases not matched to a gene: 11. The V gene's germline CDR1 is SGHDN and CDR2 FVKESK. The CDR3 consists of 17 residues. The CDR3 coding sequence is TGTGCCAGCAGCCAGCGAAAAACCGGGACAGTCACAGATACGCAGTATTTT. This gives the protein CASSQRKTGTVTDTQYF.